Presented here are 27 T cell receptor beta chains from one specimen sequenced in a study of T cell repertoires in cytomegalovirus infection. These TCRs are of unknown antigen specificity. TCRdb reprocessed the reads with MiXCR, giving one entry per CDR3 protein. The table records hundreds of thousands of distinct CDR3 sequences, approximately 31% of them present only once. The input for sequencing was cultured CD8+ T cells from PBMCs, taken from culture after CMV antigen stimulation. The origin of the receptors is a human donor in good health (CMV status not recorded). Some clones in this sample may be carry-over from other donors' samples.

Here the CDR3 reads CASIMIRNVGQPQHF. The CDR3 region has the DNA TGTGCCAGTATTATGATCAGGAATGTCGGACAGCCCCAGCATTTT. This chain connects TRBV19 to TRBJ1-5; unclear D gene. This CDR3 has 15 amino acids. In germline, CDR1 is LNHDA, CDR2 SQIVND (reference sequence). Deletions cut 7 bases from V and 7 bases from J, with 20 bases between.

CDR3 sequence: CASSVEASGGKDTQYF. CDR3 DNA: TGTGCCAGCAGCGTTGAGGCTAGCGGGGGGAAAGATACGCAGTATTTT. The chain links TRBV9 to TRBJ2-3, with 11 bases fitting TRBD2. J was trimmed by 5 bases and V by 2 bases; bases with no gene match: 7. CDR1 and CDR2 from the germline V gene are SGDLS and YYNGEE. The CDR3 runs 16 residues.

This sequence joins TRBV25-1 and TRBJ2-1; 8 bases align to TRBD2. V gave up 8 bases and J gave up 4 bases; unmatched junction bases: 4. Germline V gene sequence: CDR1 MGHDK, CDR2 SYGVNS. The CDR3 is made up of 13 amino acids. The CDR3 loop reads CASVGLAYNEQFF. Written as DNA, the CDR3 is TGTGCCAGCGTTGGACTAGCATACAATGAGCAGTTCTTC.

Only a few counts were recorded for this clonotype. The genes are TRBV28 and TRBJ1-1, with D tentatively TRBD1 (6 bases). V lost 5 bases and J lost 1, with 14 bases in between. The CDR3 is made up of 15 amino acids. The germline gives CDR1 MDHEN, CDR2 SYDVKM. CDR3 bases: TGTGCCAGCAGTCCCTACAGGGAGGGGAACACTGAAGCTTTCTTT. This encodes CASSPYREGNTEAFF.

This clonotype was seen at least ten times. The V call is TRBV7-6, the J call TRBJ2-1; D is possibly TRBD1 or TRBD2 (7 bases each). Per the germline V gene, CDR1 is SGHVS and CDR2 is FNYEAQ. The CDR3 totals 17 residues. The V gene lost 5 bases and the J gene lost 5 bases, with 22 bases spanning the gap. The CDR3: CASSRDSSGLIDNEQFF. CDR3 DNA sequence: TGTGCCAGCAGCCGGGACAGTTCGGGACTAATAGACAATGAGCAGTTCTTC. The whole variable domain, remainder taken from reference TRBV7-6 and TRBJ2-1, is GAGVSQSPRYKVTKRGQDVALRCDPISGHVSLYWYRQALGQGPEFLTYFNYEAQQDKSGLPNDRFSAERPEGSISTLTIQRTEQRDSAMYRCASSRDSSGLIDNEQFFGPGTRLTVL.

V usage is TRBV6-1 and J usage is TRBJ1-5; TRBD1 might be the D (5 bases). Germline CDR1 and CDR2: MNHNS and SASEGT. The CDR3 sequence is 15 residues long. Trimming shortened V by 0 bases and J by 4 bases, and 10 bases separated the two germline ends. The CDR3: CASSEAGRRNQPQHF. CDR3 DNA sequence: TGTGCCAGCAGTGAAGCGGGACGCCGGAATCAGCCCCAGCATTTT.

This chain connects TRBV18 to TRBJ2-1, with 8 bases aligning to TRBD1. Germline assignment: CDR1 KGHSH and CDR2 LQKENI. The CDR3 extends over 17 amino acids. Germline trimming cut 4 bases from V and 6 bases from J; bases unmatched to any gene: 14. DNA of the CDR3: TGTGCCAGCTCACTCTCGAGCCGGGACAGGAATAGCAATGAGCAGTTCTTC. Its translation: CASSLSSRDRNSNEQFF.

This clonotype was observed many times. The CDR3 DNA is TGTGCCAGTAGTATCGACGGAAACACTGAAGCTTTCTTT. Residues: CASSIDGNTEAFF. The rearrangement joins TRBV19 to TRBJ1-1; D unresolved. CDR1 is LNHDA and CDR2 is SQIVND in the germline V gene (reference sequence). The length of the CDR3 is 13 residues. Trimming removed 3 bases at V and 2 bases at J, with 7 bases between.

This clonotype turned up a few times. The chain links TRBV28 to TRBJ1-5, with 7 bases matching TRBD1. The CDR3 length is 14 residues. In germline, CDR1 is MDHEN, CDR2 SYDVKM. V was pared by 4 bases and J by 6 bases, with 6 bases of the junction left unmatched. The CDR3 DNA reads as TGTGCCAGCAGTTACTACAGGGGTGCTCAGCCCCAGCATTTT. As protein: CASSYYRGAQPQHF.

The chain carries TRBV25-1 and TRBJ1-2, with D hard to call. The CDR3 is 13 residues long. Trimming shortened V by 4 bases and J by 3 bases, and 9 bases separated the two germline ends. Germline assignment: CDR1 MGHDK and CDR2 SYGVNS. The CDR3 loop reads CASSVNVYYGYTF. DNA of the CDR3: TGTGCCAGCAGTGTAAACGTTTACTATGGCTACACCTTC.

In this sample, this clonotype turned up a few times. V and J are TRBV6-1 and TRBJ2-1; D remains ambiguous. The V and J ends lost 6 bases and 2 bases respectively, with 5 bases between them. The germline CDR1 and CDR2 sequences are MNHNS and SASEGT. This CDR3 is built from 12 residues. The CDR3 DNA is TGTGCCAGCAGGGTACCCTACAATGAGCAGTTCTTC. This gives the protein CASRVPYNEQFF.

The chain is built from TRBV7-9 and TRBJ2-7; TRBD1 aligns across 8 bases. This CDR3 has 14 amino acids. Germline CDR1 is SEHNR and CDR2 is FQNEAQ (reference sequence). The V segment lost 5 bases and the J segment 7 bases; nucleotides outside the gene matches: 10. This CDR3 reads CASSPRTGRGEQYF. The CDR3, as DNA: TGTGCCAGCAGCCCAAGGACAGGGCGAGGAGAGCAGTACTTC.

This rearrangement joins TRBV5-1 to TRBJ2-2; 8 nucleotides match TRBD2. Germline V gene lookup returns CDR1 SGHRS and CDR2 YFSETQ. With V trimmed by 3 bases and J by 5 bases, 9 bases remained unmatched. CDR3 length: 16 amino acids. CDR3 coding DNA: TGCGCCAGCAGCTCCCCTCCCCGCGGGGGGACCGGGGAGCTGTTTTTT. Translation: CASSSPPRGGTGELFF.

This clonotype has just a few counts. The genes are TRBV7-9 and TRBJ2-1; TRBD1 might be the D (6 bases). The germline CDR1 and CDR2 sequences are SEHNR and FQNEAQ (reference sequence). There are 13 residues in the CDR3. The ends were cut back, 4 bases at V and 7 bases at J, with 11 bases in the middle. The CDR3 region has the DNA TGTGCCAGCAGCTCGGGACATCGGAATGAGCAGTTCTTC. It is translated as CASSSGHRNEQFF.

CDR3 sequence reads: CASSLGTPPGRADTQYF. DNA of the CDR3: TGCGCCAGCAGCCTGGGGACTCCCCCCGGCCGAGCAGATACGCAGTATTTT. The genes are TRBV5-1 and TRBJ2-3; possibly TRBD2 for D (6 bases). The germline V gene encodes CDR1 SGHRS and CDR2 YFSETQ. V was clipped by 4 bases and J by 4 bases, with 22 bases between them. This CDR3 is 17 amino acids long.

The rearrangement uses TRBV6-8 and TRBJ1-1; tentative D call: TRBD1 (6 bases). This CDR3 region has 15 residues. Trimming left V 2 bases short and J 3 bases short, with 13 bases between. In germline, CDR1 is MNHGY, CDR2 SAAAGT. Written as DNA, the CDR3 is TGTGCCAGCAGTTACGGGGTCACAGGGTACACTGAAGCTTTCTTT. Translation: CASSYGVTGYTEAFF.

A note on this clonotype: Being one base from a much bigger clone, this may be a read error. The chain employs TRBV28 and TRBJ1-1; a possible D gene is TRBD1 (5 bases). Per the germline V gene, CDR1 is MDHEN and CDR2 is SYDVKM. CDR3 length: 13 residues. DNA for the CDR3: TGTGCCAACAGTAGGGCGCAGGGATCTGAAGCTTTCTTT. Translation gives CANSRAQGSEAFF.

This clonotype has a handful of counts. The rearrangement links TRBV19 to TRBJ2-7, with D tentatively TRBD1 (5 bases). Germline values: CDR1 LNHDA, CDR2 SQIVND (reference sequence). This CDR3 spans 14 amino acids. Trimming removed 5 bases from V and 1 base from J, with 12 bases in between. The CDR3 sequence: CASSASDSSYEQYF. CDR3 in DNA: TGTGCCAGTAGTGCCTCTGACAGTTCCTACGAGCAGTACTTC.

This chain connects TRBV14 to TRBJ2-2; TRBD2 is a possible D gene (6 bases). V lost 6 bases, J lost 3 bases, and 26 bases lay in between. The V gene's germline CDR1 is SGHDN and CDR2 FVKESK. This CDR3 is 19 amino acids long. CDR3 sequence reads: CASSAFRGKYLDDTGELFF. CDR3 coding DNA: TGTGCCAGCAGTGCCTTCCGGGGGAAATACCTAGATGACACCGGGGAGCTGTTTTTT. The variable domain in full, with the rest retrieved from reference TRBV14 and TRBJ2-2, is EAGVTQFPSHSVIEKGQTVTLRCDPISGHDNLYWYRRVMGKEIKFLLHFVKESKQDESGMPNNRFLAERTGGTYSTLKVQPAELEDSGVYFCASSAFRGKYLDDTGELFFGEGSRLTVL.

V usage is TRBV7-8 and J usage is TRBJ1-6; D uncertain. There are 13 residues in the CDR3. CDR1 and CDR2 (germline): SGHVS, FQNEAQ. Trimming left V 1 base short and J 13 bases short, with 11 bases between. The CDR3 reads CASSLETSSPLHF. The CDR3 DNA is TGTGCCAGCAGCTTAGAGACCTCATCCCCCCTCCACTTT.

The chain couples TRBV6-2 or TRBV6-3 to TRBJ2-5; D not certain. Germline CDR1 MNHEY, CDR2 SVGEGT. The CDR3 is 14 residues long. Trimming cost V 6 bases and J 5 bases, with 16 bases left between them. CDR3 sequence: CASSQTTQVETQYF. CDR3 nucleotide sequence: TGTGCCAGCAGCCAGACAACCCAGGTGGAGACCCAGTACTTC.

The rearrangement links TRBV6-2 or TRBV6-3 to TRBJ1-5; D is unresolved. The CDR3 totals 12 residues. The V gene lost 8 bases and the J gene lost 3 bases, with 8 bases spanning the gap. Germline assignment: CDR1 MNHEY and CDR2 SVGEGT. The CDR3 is CASVGFNQPQHF. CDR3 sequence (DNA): TGTGCCAGCGTAGGTTTCAATCAGCCCCAGCATTTT.

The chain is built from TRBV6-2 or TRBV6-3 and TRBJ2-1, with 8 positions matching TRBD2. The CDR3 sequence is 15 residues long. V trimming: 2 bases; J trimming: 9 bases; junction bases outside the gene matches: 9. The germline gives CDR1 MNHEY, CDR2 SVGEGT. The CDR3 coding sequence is TGTGCCAGCAGTTACCCCGTAGCGGGGAAAGGTGAGCAGTTCTTC. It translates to CASSYPVAGKGEQFF.

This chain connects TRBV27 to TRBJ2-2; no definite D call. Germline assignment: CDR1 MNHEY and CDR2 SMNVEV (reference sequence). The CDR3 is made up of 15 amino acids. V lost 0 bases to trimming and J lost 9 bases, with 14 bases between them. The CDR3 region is CASSLSTGPLRELFF. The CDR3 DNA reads TGTGCCAGCAGTTTATCTACTGGGCCCCTCAGGGAGCTGTTTTTT.

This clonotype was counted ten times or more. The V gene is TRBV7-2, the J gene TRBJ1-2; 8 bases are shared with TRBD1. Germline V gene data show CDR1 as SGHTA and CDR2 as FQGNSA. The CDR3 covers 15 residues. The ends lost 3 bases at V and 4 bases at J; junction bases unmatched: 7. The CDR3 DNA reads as TGTGCCAGCAGCTTTGTGCAGGGGGCCTCCTATGGCTACACCTTC. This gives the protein CASSFVQGASYGYTF.

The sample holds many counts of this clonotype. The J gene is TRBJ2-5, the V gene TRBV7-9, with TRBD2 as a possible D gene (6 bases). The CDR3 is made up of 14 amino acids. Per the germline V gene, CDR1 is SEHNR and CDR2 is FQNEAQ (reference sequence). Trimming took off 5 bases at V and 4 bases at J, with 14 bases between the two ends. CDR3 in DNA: TGTGCCAGCAGCGGCCGTGGCGGGGTAGAGACCCAGTACTTC. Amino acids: CASSGRGGVETQYF.

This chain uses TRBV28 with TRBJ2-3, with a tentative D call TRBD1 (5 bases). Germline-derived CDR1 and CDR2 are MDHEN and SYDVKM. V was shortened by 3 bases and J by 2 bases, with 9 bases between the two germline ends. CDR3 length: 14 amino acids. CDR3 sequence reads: CASSFSGATDTQYF. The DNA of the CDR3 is TGTGCCAGCAGTTTTTCTGGGGCCACAGATACGCAGTATTTT.